This is a list of T cell receptor beta chains from one sample in a study of T cell repertoires in aging, cancer and after chemotherapy. TCRdb ran MiXCR on the multiplex PCR reads and lists one entry per CDR3 protein. The table shows about 2,500 distinct CDR3 sequences, with about 23% occurring only once. The sample consisted of blood. The source is a human donor with a solid tumor. Each CDR3 is given with its conserved first and last residue. A D gene is named only where the DNA matches it firmly. A row's size may be missing; if present it is once, few, many or a size class.

d_call: .
j_call: TRBJ2-2
v_call: TRBV4-1
clone_size: few
cdr3_nt: TGCGCCAGCAGCCAACTGAACACCGGGGAGCTGTTTTTT
cdr3_aa: CASSQLNTGELFF

d_call: TRBD2
j_call: TRBJ2-1
v_call: TRBV20-1
clone_size: .
cdr3_nt: TGCAGTGCTAGACGTACCGGGACTAGCGGGGGGAATGAGCAGTTCTTC
cdr3_aa: CSARRTGTSGGNEQFF

d_call: .
j_call: TRBJ2-3
v_call: TRBV7-9
clone_size: medium-sized
cdr3_nt: TGTGCCAGCAGACTGCGCGTCACAGATACGCAGTATTTT
cdr3_aa: CASRLRVTDTQYF

d_call: .
j_call: TRBJ2-7
v_call: TRBV6-5
clone_size: large
cdr3_nt: TGTGCCAGCAGAGGACATCCCTACGAGCAGTACTTC
cdr3_aa: CASRGHPYEQYF

d_call: .
j_call: TRBJ2-5
v_call: TRBV12-3/TRBV12-4
clone_size: .
cdr3_nt: TGTGCCAGCAACAAAGGGGTCAGTCAAGAGACCCAGTACTTC
cdr3_aa: CASNKGVSQETQYF

d_call: .
j_call: TRBJ1-3
v_call: TRBV5-1
clone_size: .
cdr3_nt: TGCGCCAGCAGCACAGACACGAGCTCTGGAAACACCATATATTTT
cdr3_aa: CASSTDTSSGNTIYF

d_call: .
j_call: TRBJ1-1
v_call: TRBV20-1
clone_size: few
cdr3_nt: TGCAGTGCTAGAGATCGTACAGCGTGGACTGAAGCTTTCTTT
cdr3_aa: CSARDRTAWTEAFF

d_call: TRBD1
j_call: TRBJ2-1
v_call: TRBV7-6
clone_size: medium-sized
cdr3_nt: TGTGCCAGCAGCTTACCGCCTCCCGGGACAGGGGTCAATGAGCAGTTCTTC
cdr3_aa: CASSLPPPGTGVNEQFF

d_call: .
j_call: TRBJ1-4
v_call: TRBV7-9
clone_size: .
cdr3_nt: TGTGCCAGCAGCCTTCGAAAGGGGACTAATGAAAAACTGTTTTTT
cdr3_aa: CASSLRKGTNEKLFF

d_call: TRBD1
j_call: TRBJ2-2
v_call: TRBV10-1
clone_size: few
cdr3_nt: TGCGCCAGCGGGAGGGACAGGGTATCAGGGGAGCTGTTTTTT
cdr3_aa: CASGRDRVSGELFF

d_call: .
j_call: TRBJ1-6
v_call: TRBV12-3/TRBV12-4
clone_size: .
cdr3_nt: TGTGCCAGCAGTCTGGGACAAGGAGTTTCACCCCTCCACTTT
cdr3_aa: CASSLGQGVSPLHF

d_call: TRBD2
j_call: TRBJ2-2
v_call: TRBV11-2
clone_size: few
cdr3_nt: TGTGCCAGCAGCTCCGCTAGCGGGGGGGCCCTGAGCACGAACACCGGGGAGCTGTTTTTT
cdr3_aa: CASSSASGGALSTNTGELFF

d_call: TRBD1
j_call: TRBJ2-5
v_call: TRBV19
clone_size: few
cdr3_nt: TGTGCCAGTAGTATTCTCGGGACAGGGAAAGAGACCCAGTACTTC
cdr3_aa: CASSILGTGKETQYF

d_call: .
j_call: TRBJ2-3
v_call: TRBV7-2
clone_size: large
cdr3_nt: TGTGCCAGCAGCCTCCCCTGGCGGACAGATACGCAGTATTTT
cdr3_aa: CASSLPWRTDTQYF

d_call: .
j_call: TRBJ2-3
v_call: TRBV20-1
clone_size: few
cdr3_nt: TGCAGTGCTAAAACCAGCTTCACAGATACGCAGTATTTT
cdr3_aa: CSAKTSFTDTQYF

d_call: TRBD1
j_call: TRBJ1-5
v_call: TRBV15
clone_size: few
cdr3_nt: TGTGCCACCAGCAAGAGGGGGCGAGATCAGCCCCAGCATTTT
cdr3_aa: CATSKRGRDQPQHF

d_call: .
j_call: TRBJ2-5
v_call: TRBV20-1
clone_size: .
cdr3_nt: TGCAGTGCACGGGACCAAGAGACCCAGTACTTC
cdr3_aa: CSARDQETQYF

d_call: .
j_call: TRBJ1-5
v_call: TRBV27
clone_size: few
cdr3_nt: TGTGCCAGCAGTAACAGTGGCAATCAGCCCCAGCATTTT
cdr3_aa: CASSNSGNQPQHF

d_call: TRBD1
j_call: TRBJ1-6
v_call: TRBV6-2/TRBV6-3
clone_size: medium-sized
cdr3_nt: TGTGCCACCCGACAGGGGCGGTCACCCCTCCACTTT
cdr3_aa: CATRQGRSPLHF

d_call: TRBD1
j_call: TRBJ1-2
v_call: TRBV20-1
clone_size: .
cdr3_nt: TGCAGTGCGAAAGGACAGGGGGCGTCGGATCGGTTGGGCTACACCTTC
cdr3_aa: CSAKGQGASDRLGYTF

d_call: TRBD1
j_call: TRBJ1-6
v_call: TRBV10-2
clone_size: few
cdr3_nt: TGCGCCAGTGGGGACAGATCCAACGGTAGGCAGGCCCTCCACTTT
cdr3_aa: CASGDRSNGRQALHF

d_call: .
j_call: TRBJ2-1
v_call: TRBV9
clone_size: .
cdr3_nt: TGTGCCAGCAGCGGTTTTTACAATGAGCAGTTCTTC
cdr3_aa: CASSGFYNEQFF

d_call: .
j_call: TRBJ1-4
v_call: TRBV5-6
clone_size: few
cdr3_nt: TGTGCCAGCAGCAAGTGGACAAGAGCAACTAATGAAAAACTGTTTTTT
cdr3_aa: CASSKWTRATNEKLFF

d_call: TRBD1
j_call: TRBJ1-2
v_call: TRBV6-2/TRBV6-3
clone_size: .
cdr3_nt: TGTGCCAGCAGCCCGGGACAGCCTAACTATGGCTACACCTTC
cdr3_aa: CASSPGQPNYGYTF

d_call: TRBD2
j_call: TRBJ2-1
v_call: TRBV10-1
clone_size: large
cdr3_nt: TGCGCCAGCAGTGCCTCCGGGACTAGTGTCAATGAGCAGTTCTTC
cdr3_aa: CASSASGTSVNEQFF

d_call: TRBD1
j_call: TRBJ2-7
v_call: TRBV27
clone_size: few
cdr3_nt: TGTGCCAGCAGTCTCACAGGGGGTAGCCACGAGCAGTACTTC
cdr3_aa: CASSLTGGSHEQYF

d_call: TRBD2
j_call: TRBJ2-5
v_call: TRBV4-2
clone_size: .
cdr3_nt: TGTGCCAGCAGTTCCGGGGGGACGACCCAAGAGACCCAGTACTTC
cdr3_aa: CASSSGGTTQETQYF

d_call: .
j_call: TRBJ2-7
v_call: TRBV6-5
clone_size: .
cdr3_nt: TGTGCCAGCAGGGATAGATACGAGCAGTACTTC
cdr3_aa: CASRDRYEQYF

d_call: TRBD1
j_call: TRBJ1-3
v_call: TRBV18
clone_size: .
cdr3_nt: TGTGCCAGCTCACCAGCGAAGGGGGCGGCTGGAAACACCATATATTTT
cdr3_aa: CASSPAKGAAGNTIYF